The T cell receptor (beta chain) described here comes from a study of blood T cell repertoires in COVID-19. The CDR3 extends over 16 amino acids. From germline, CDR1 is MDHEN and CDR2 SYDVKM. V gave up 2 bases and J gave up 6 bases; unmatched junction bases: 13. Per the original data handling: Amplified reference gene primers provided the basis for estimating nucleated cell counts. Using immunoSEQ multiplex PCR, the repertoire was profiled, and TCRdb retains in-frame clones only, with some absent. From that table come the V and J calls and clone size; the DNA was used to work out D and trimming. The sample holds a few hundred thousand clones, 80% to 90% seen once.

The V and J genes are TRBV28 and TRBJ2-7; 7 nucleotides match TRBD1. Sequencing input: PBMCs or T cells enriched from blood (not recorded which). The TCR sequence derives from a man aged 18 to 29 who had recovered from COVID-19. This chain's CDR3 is CASSLTGEEGYFEQYF. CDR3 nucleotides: TGTGCCAGCAGTTTAACAGGGGAAGAAGGCTACTTCGAGCAGTACTTC.